This is a list of T cell receptor beta chains from one sample in a study of blood T cell repertoires in COVID-19. The assay was immunoSEQ multiplex PCR, and TCRdb's table has in-frame clones only and misses some. The sample lists about 130,000 clones, around 85% occurring once. Input material: peripheral blood. These receptors were obtained from a woman of 80 years or more with acute or convalescent COVID-19. Both conserved end residues are part of each CDR3. Clone size, where shown, is once, few, many, or a class for clones that have expanded.

j_call v_call clone_size cdr3_aa
TRBJ2-6 TRBV19 NA CASRPGTYGANVLTF
TRBJ1-2 TRBV6-5 NA CASSSFRTGVNYGYTF
TRBJ1-1 TRBV7-9 NA CASSLGAGGRNTEAFF
TRBJ2-3 TRBV5-1 NA CASSSSTDTQYF
TRBJ2-1 TRBV11-1 many CATHDRGSNEQFF
TRBJ2-7 TRBV3-1/TRBV3-2 NA CASSLGALYEQYF
TRBJ2-1 TRBV18 NA CASSPNRDAEQFF
TRBJ2-7 TRBV11-3 NA CASSLGVEGEQYF
TRBJ1-5 TRBV3-1/TRBV3-2 few CASSRGDSSNQPQHF
TRBJ2-7 TRBV2 once CASAGGRSSYEQYF
TRBJ2-1 TRBV7-2 once CASTGGAISYNEQFF
TRBJ2-7 TRBV6-1 NA CASSEVARTPSGEQYF
TRBJ1-5 TRBV10-3 once CAISASRDNNQPQHF
TRBJ1-1 TRBV27 once CASSLGTTMNTEAFF
TRBJ1-2 TRBV27 NA CASRRTGTLYGYTF
TRBJ1-5 TRBV19 few CASSRRVGSNQPQHF